The subject of this entry is one T cell receptor beta chain. Clones were read by immunoSEQ multiplex PCR, and TCRdb kept only the in-frame ones, dropping some. The sample gives about 160,000 clones, about four fifths of which show up once; under 2.5% is in the top ten. The length of the CDR3 is 15 residues. Germline V lookup: CDR1 SGHRS, CDR2 YFSETQ. V dropped 3 bases and J dropped 1; count of bases not matched to a gene: 5. This record belongs to a study of blood T cell repertoires in COVID-19. The overall study: The United States, Italy and Spain supplied acute and convalescent COVID-19 samples.

The clonotype was recovered from a man between 65 and 80 years old with acute or convalescent COVID-19. This chain joins TRBV5-1 and TRBJ2-3, with 7 bases fitting TRBD1. The sample taken for sequencing was peripheral blood. This CDR3 reads CASSWEDRGTDTQYF. In DNA form, the CDR3 reads TGCGCCAGCAGCTGGGAAGACAGGGGCACAGATACGCAGTATTTT.